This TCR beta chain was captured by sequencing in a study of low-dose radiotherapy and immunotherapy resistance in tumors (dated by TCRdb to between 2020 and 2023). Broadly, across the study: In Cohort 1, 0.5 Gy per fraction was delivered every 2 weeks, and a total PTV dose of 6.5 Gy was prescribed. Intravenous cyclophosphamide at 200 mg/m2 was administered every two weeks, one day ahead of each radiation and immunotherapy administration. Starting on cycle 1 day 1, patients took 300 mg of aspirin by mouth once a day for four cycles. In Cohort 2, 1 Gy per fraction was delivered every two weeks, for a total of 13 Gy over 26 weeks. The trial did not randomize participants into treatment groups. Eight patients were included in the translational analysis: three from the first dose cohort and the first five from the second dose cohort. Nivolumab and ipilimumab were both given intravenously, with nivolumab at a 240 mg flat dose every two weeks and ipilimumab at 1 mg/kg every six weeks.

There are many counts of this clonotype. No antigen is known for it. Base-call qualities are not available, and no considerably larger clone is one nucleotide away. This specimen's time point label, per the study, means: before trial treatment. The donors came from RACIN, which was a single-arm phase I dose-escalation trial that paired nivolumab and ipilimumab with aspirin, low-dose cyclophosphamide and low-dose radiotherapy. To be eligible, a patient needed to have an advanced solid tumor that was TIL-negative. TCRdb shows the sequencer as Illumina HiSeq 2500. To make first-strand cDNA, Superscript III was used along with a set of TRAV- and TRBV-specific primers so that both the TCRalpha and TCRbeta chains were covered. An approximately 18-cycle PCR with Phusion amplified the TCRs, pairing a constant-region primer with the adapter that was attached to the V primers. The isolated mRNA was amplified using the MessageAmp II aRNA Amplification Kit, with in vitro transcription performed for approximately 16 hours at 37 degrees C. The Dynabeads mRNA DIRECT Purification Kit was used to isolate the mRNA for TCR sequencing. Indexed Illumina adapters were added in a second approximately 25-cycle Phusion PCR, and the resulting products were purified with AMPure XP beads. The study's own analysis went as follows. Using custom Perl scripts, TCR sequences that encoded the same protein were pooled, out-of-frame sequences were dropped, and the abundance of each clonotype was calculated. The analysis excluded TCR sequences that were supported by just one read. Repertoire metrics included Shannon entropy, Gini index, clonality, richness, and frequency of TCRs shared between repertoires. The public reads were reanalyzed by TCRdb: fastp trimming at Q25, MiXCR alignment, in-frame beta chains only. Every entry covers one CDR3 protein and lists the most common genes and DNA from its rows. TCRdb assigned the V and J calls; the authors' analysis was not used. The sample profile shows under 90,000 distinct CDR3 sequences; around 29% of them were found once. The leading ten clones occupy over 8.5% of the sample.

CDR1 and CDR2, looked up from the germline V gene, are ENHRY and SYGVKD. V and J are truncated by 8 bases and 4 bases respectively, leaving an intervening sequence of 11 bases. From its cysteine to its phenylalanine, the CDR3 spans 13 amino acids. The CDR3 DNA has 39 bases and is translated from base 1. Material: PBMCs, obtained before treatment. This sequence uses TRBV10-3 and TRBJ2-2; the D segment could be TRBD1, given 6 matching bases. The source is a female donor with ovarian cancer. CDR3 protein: CAIAGELTGELFF. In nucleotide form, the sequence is TGTGCCATCGCAGGGGAGCTCACCGGGGAGCTGTTTTTT.